Listed below are T cell receptor beta chains from one sample, sequenced in a study of cytomegalovirus exposure and HLA in healthy donors. Measured with immunoSEQ multiplex PCR; TCRdb has only the in-frame clones, and not every one. The data contain approximately 160,000 clones, approximately 80% of them singletons. The material sequenced was PBMCs. All receptors come from a woman between 35 and 50 years old in good health and CMV-seropositive. Each CDR3 is given with its conserved first and last residue. The D gene is left open where the match is weak. Clone size appears in some rows only: once, few, many, or a class for an expanded clone.

J: TRBJ1-6
V: TRBV5-3
size: once
D: TRBD1
DNA: TGTGCCAGAAGCTTGGTCGAGGGGGCATTTAATTCACCCCTCCACTTT
CDR3: CARSLVEGAFNSPLHF

J: TRBJ2-1
V: TRBV10-1
size: NA
D: NA
DNA: TGCGCCAGCAGTGAAACTTATACGGGGGGCCTCTGGAAGGAGCAGTTCTTC
CDR3: CASSETYTGGLWKEQFF

J: TRBJ1-1
V: TRBV7-9
size: NA
D: TRBD1
DNA: TGTGCCAGCAGCCCTGGCCTTGGACAGGGGAGGGTGAACACTGAAGCTTTCTTT
CDR3: CASSPGLGQGRVNTEAFF

J: TRBJ1-1
V: TRBV5-4
size: NA
D: NA
DNA: TGTGCCAGCAGCCCCGGGTACAGGGAGAGAGACACTGAAGCTTTCTTT
CDR3: CASSPGYRERDTEAFF

J: TRBJ2-1
V: TRBV7-9
size: NA
D: NA
DNA: TGTGCCAGCAGCTTTCTCCAGGGTCAGGGGCAGTTCTTC
CDR3: CASSFLQGQGQFF

J: TRBJ2-7
V: TRBV18
size: NA
D: TRBD2
DNA: TGTGCCAGCTCACCACTGGCGGGGGAAAGCTCCTACGAGCAGTACTTC
CDR3: CASSPLAGESSYEQYF

J: TRBJ2-5
V: TRBV27
size: NA
D: NA
DNA: TGTGCCAGCAGTCCCCAGTCTCCACAAGAGACCCAGTACTTC
CDR3: CASSPQSPQETQYF

J: TRBJ2-3
V: TRBV4-1
size: NA
D: TRBD2
DNA: TGCGCCAGCAATCCCCTCCTAGCGGGAGATGGGACAGATACGCAGTATTTT
CDR3: CASNPLLAGDGTDTQYF

J: TRBJ2-3
V: TRBV27
size: NA
D: NA
DNA: TGTGCCAGCAGTTTATGGAGGGGCAGTGGTACAGATACGCAGTATTTT
CDR3: CASSLWRGSGTDTQYF

J: TRBJ2-5
V: TRBV27
size: NA
D: NA
DNA: TGTGCCAGCAGTGGGGGACACCGGACTCTCCAAGAGACCCAGTACTTC
CDR3: CASSGGHRTLQETQYF

J: TRBJ2-7
V: TRBV19
size: few
D: NA
DNA: TGTGCCAGTAGTAGTGACAGCTCCTACGAGCAGTACTTC
CDR3: CASSSDSSYEQYF

J: TRBJ1-5
V: TRBV6-5
size: NA
D: TRBD1
DNA: TGTGCCAGCAGTTACGGACAGGGGGGCAATCAGCCCCAGCATTTT
CDR3: CASSYGQGGNQPQHF

J: TRBJ1-2
V: TRBV28
size: NA
D: NA
DNA: TGTGCCAGCAGTTTATGGGGATTCGGCGGGAGCTATGGCTACACCTTC
CDR3: CASSLWGFGGSYGYTF

J: TRBJ1-2
V: TRBV29-1
size: NA
D: NA
DNA: TGCAGCGTTGAAGTGCTAGAACTATCTAACTATGGCTACACCTTC
CDR3: CSVEVLELSNYGYTF

J: TRBJ2-5
V: TRBV18
size: NA
D: NA
DNA: TGTGCCAGCTCACCGACTGACGCCCAAGAGACCCAGTACTTC
CDR3: CASSPTDAQETQYF

J: TRBJ1-1
V: TRBV4-3
size: NA
D: NA
DNA: TGCGCCAGCAGCCAAGACAGGGTGGGCACTGAAGCTTTCTTT
CDR3: CASSQDRVGTEAFF

J: TRBJ1-2
V: TRBV7-2
size: few
D: TRBD1
DNA: TGTGCCAGCAGCTTTAAGGGGGCGCCCGGCTACACCTTC
CDR3: CASSFKGAPGYTF

J: TRBJ2-3
V: TRBV19
size: few
D: TRBD2
DNA: TGTGCCAGTAGTATTTCTAGCGGGGGGTCTAGCACAGATACGCAGTATTTT
CDR3: CASSISSGGSSTDTQYF

J: TRBJ1-1
V: TRBV27
size: NA
D: TRBD1
DNA: TGTGCCAGCAGAACAGACAGGGTGGCACAAGGTAGAGATGAAGCTTTCTTT
CDR3: CASRTDRVAQGRDEAFF

J: TRBJ2-7
V: TRBV14
size: NA
D: TRBD2
DNA: TGTGCCAGCAGCCAACTAGCGGGAGTGATATACGAGCAGTACTTC
CDR3: CASSQLAGVIYEQYF

J: TRBJ2-5
V: TRBV7-9
size: NA
D: TRBD1
DNA: TGTGCCAGCAGCAGGGAACCGGACAGGCGGGAGACCCAGTACTTC
CDR3: CASSREPDRRETQYF

J: TRBJ2-2
V: TRBV5-1
size: once
D: TRBD2
DNA: TGCGCCAGCAGCTTGGTTAGCGGGGGAAACACCGGGGAGCTGTTTTTT
CDR3: CASSLVSGGNTGELFF

J: TRBJ1-2
V: TRBV5-1
size: NA
D: TRBD1
DNA: TGCGCCAGCAGCCTAGGGGACAGGGGTATTGGCTATGGCTACACCTTC
CDR3: CASSLGDRGIGYGYTF

J: TRBJ2-7
V: TRBV6-1
size: once
D: TRBD1
DNA: TGTGCCAGCAGAGGGACAGGGGGTATTGACGAGCAGTACTTC
CDR3: CASRGTGGIDEQYF

J: TRBJ2-3
V: TRBV30
size: once
D: TRBD2
DNA: TGTGCCTGGGTTAGGTCGGGACTAGCGGGAGTGGAAGATACGCAGTATTTT
CDR3: CAWVRSGLAGVEDTQYF

J: TRBJ1-2
V: TRBV18
size: NA
D: NA
DNA: TGTGCCAGCTCACCGGGGGCAGGGGATGGCTACACCTTC
CDR3: CASSPGAGDGYTF

J: TRBJ2-4
V: TRBV7-9
size: NA
D: TRBD1
DNA: TGTGCCAGCAGCTTAGGACAGGGGGTCGGGGACATTCAGTACTTC
CDR3: CASSLGQGVGDIQYF

J: TRBJ2-2
V: TRBV5-1
size: once
D: NA
DNA: TGCGCCAGCAGCTCGCAGGAAGGGGGGAACACCGGGGAGCTGTTTTTT
CDR3: CASSSQEGGNTGELFF

J: TRBJ1-4
V: TRBV18
size: few
D: TRBD1
DNA: TGTGCCAGCTCACCGGACAGGGACGAAAAACTGTTTTTT
CDR3: CASSPDRDEKLFF

J: TRBJ2-3
V: TRBV30
size: NA
D: TRBD1
DNA: TGTGCCTGGAGCGATCCGGACAGGTGGACAGATACGCAGTATTTT
CDR3: CAWSDPDRWTDTQYF

J: TRBJ1-2
V: TRBV7-2
size: NA
D: TRBD1
DNA: TGTGCCAGCAGCTCGGACGCACAGGGGGCCGGCTACACCTTC
CDR3: CASSSDAQGAGYTF

J: TRBJ2-1
V: TRBV6-4
size: NA
D: TRBD1
DNA: TGTGCCAGCAGTTTTGGGACAGGGGGCAATGAGCAGTTCTTC
CDR3: CASSFGTGGNEQFF

J: TRBJ2-3
V: TRBV7-9
size: NA
D: TRBD2
DNA: TGTTCCAGCAGCCTGACTAGCTCGGGACCAGATACGCAGTATTTT
CDR3: CSSSLTSSGPDTQYF

J: TRBJ2-3
V: TRBV7-8
size: NA
D: NA
DNA: TGTGCCAGCAGCGACTACGGCAGAACAGATACGCAGTATTTT
CDR3: CASSDYGRTDTQYF

J: TRBJ2-1
V: TRBV5-1
size: NA
D: NA
DNA: TGCGCCAGCAGCTATGACAGGTACAATGAGCAGTTCTTC
CDR3: CASSYDRYNEQFF

J: TRBJ2-1
V: TRBV27
size: NA
D: TRBD2
DNA: TGTGCCACCTTGCCTATCCCCAGCGGGGGGACCAATGAGCAGTTCTTC
CDR3: CATLPIPSGGTNEQFF

J: TRBJ2-1
V: TRBV2
size: NA
D: TRBD1
DNA: TGTGCCAGCAGACGACAGGGCAATGAGCAGTTCTTC
CDR3: CASRRQGNEQFF

J: TRBJ2-1
V: TRBV9
size: NA
D: TRBD2
DNA: TGTGCCAGCAGCACCTTCAGCGGGGGGGGGAACAATGAGCAGTTCTTC
CDR3: CASSTFSGGGNNEQFF

J: TRBJ1-2
V: TRBV2
size: NA
D: NA
DNA: TGTGCCAGCAGTGATGTCAGTAACTATGGCTACACCTTC
CDR3: CASSDVSNYGYTF

J: TRBJ2-1
V: TRBV5-1
size: NA
D: TRBD2
DNA: TGCGCCAGCAGCTTAACCTCCAGACTAGCTGGCAATGAGCAGTTCTTC
CDR3: CASSLTSRLAGNEQFF

J: TRBJ1-1
V: TRBV4-3
size: NA
D: TRBD1
DNA: TGCGCCAGCAGCCAAGAATCCAGGGGGTGGGCTGAAGCTTTCTTT
CDR3: CASSQESRGWAEAFF

J: TRBJ2-7
V: TRBV25-1
size: NA
D: NA
DNA: TGTGCCAGCAGAGGGGGTTCCTACGAGCAGTACTTC
CDR3: CASRGGSYEQYF

J: TRBJ1-2
V: TRBV4-3
size: NA
D: NA
DNA: TGCGCCAGCAGCCAATCAACGGGGGGCGTCGGGTATGGCTACACCTTC
CDR3: CASSQSTGGVGYGYTF

J: TRBJ2-3
V: TRBV5-1
size: NA
D: NA
DNA: TGCGCCAGCAGCTTACAGGCTAGCACAGATACGCAGTATTTT
CDR3: CASSLQASTDTQYF

J: TRBJ1-1
V: TRBV6-5
size: NA
D: NA
DNA: TGTGCCAGCACCGCACAGGTTCCGAACACTGAAGCTTTCTTT
CDR3: CASTAQVPNTEAFF

J: TRBJ2-5
V: TRBV6-5
size: NA
D: TRBD2
DNA: TGTGCCAGCAGTATGGGACTAGCGGTTCAAGAGACCCAGTACTTC
CDR3: CASSMGLAVQETQYF

J: TRBJ2-7
V: TRBV18
size: NA
D: TRBD2
DNA: TGTGCCAGCTCAGCGACTAGCGGGGCGTCCTACGAGCAGTACTTC
CDR3: CASSATSGASYEQYF